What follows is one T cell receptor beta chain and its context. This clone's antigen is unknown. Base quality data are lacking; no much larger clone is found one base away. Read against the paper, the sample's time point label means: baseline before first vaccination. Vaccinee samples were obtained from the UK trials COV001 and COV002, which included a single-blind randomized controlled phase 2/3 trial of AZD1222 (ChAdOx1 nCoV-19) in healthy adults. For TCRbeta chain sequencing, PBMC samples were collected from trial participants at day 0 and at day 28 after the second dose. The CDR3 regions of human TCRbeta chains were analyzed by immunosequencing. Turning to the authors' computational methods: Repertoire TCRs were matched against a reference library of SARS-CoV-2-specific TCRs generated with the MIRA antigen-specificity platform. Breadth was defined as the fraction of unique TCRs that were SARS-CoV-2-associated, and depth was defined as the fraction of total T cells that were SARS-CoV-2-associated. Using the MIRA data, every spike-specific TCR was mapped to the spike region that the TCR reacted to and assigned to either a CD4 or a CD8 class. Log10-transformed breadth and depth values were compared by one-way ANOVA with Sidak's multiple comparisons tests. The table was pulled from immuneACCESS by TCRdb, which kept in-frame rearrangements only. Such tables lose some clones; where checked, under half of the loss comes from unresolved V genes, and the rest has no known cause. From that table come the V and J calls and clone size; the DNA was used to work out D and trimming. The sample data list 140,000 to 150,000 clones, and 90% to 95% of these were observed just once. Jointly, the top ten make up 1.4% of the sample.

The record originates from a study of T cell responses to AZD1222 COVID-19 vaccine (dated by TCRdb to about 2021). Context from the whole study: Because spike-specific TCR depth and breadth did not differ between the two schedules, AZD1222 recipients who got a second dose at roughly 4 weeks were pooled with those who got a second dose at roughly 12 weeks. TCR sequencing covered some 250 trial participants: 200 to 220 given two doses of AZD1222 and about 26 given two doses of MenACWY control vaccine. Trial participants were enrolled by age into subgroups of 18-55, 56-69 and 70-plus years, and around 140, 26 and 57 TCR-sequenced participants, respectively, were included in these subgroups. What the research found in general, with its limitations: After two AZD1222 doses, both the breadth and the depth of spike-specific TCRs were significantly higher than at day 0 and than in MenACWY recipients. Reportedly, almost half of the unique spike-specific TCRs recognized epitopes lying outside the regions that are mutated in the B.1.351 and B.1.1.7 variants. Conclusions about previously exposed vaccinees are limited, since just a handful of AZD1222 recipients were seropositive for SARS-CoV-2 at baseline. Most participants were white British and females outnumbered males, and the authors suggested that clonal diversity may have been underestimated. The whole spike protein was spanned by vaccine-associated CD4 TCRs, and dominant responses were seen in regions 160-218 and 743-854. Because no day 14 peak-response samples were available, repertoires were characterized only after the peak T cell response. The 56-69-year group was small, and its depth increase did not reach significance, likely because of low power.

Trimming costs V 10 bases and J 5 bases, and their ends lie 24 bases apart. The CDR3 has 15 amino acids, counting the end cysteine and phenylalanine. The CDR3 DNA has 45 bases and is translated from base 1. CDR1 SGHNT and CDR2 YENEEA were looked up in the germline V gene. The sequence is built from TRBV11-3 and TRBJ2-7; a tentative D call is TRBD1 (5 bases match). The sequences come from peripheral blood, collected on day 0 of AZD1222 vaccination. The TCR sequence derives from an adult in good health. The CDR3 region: CANRDNPTDNDEQYF. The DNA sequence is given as TGTGCCAACCGAGATAACCCGACAGACAACGACGAGCAGTACTTC.